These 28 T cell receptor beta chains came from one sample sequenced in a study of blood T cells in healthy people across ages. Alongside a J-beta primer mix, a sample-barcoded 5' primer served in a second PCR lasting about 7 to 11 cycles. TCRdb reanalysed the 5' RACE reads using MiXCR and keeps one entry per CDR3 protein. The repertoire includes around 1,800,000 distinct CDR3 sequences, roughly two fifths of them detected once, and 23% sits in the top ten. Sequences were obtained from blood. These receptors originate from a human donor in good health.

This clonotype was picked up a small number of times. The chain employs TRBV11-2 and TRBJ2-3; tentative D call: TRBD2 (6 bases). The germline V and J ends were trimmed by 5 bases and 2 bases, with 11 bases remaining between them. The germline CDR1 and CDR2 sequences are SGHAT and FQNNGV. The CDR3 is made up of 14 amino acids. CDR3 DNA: TGTGCCAGCAGCGCCCGGGACTCCACAGATACGCAGTATTTT. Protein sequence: CASSARDSTDTQYF.

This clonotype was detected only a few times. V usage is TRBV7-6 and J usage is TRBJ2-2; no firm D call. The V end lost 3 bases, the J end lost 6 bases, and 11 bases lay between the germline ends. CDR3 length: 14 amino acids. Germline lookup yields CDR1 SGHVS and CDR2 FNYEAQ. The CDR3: CASSLIPDAGELFF. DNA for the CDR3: TGTGCCAGCAGCTTGATCCCGGATGCCGGGGAGCTGTTTTTT.

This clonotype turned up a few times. The CDR3 DNA sequence: TGTGCCAGCAGCCTGACCGGGGGGGCAGCTTCCGAGCAGTACTTC. This translates into CASSLTGGAASEQYF. The rearrangement joins TRBV7-2 to TRBJ2-7; 8 bases agree with TRBD2. With 5 bases clipped from V and 6 bases from J, the junction kept 12 bases outside the gene matches. Germline CDR1 SGHTA, CDR2 FQGNSA. CDR3 size: 15 residues.

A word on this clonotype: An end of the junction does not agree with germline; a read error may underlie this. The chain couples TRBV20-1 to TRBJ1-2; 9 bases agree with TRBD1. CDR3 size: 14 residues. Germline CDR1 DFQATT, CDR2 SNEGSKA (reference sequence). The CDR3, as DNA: TGCAGTGCTAGTTTTACCGGGACAGGGAGTGGCCACACCTTC. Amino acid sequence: CSASFTGTGSGHTF.

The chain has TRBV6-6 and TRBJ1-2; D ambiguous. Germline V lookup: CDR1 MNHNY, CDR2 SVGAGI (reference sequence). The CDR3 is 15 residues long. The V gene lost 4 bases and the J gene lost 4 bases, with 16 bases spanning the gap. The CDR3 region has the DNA TGTGCCAGCAGTTTAGGGCAGGTTGGAAGCTATGGCTACACCTTC. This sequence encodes CASSLGQVGSYGYTF.

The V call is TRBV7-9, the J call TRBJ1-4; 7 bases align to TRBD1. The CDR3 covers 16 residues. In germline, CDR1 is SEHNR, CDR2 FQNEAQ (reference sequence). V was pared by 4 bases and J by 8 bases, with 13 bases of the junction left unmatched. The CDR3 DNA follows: TGTGCCAGCAGCTCATCGACAGGGCTTCGTAGGGAAAAACTGTTTTTT. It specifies CASSSSTGLRREKLFF.

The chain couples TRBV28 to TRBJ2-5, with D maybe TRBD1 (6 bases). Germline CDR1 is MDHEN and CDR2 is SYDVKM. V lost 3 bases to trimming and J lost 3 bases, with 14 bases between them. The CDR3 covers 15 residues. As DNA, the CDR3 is TGTGCCAGCAGTTTCCTTCGTACAGGGAAAGAGACCCAGTACTTC. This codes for CASSFLRTGKETQYF.

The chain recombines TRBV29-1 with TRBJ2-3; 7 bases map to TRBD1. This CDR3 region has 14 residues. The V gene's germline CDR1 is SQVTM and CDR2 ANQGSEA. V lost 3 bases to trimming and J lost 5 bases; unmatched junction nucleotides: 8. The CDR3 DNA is TGCAGCGTTGACAAGGGGGCACTGGGAGATACGCAGTATTTT. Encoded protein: CSVDKGALGDTQYF.

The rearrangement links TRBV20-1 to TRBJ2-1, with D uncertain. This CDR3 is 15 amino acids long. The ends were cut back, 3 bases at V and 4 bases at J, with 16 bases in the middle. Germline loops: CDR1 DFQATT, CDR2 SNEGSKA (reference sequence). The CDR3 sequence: CSARPLGRRYNEQFF. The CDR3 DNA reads TGCAGTGCTAGGCCTTTGGGCAGGCGATACAATGAGCAGTTCTTC.

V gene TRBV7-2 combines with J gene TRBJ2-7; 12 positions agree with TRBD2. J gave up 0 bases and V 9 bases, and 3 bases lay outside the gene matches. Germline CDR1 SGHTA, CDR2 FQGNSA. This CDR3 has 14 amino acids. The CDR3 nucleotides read TGTGCCAGTGGACTAGCGGGGCCCTCCTACGAGCAGTACTTC. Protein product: CASGLAGPSYEQYF.

CDR3 sequence (DNA): TGTGCCAGCAGCCCCGGAGGAGGGGACCTTAGCAATCAGCCCCAGCATTTT. Amino acid sequence: CASSPGGGDLSNQPQHF. The chain recombines TRBV12-3 or TRBV12-4 with TRBJ1-5, with D possibly being TRBD1 (5 bases). V lost 6 bases to trimming and J lost 0 bases, with 18 bases between them. This CDR3 is 17 amino acids long.

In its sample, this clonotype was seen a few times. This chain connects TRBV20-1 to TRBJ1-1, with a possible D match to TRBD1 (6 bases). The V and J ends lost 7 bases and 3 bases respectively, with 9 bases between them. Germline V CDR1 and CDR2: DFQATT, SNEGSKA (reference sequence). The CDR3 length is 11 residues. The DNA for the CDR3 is TGCAGTGGTGGGGGCCACACTGAAGCTTTCTTT. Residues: CSGGGHTEAFF.

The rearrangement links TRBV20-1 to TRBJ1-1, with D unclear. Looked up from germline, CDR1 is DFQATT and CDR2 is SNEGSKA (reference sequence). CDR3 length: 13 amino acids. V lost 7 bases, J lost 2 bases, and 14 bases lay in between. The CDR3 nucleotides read TGCAGTGATGCCGCTAGGCCCAACACTGAAGCTTTCTTT. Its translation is CSDAARPNTEAFF.

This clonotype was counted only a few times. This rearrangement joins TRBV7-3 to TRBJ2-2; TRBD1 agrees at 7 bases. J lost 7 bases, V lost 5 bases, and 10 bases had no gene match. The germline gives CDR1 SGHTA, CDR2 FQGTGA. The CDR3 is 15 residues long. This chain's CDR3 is CASSLTDRALGELFF. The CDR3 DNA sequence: TGTGCCAGCAGCCTGACTGACAGGGCTCTCGGGGAGCTGTTTTTT.

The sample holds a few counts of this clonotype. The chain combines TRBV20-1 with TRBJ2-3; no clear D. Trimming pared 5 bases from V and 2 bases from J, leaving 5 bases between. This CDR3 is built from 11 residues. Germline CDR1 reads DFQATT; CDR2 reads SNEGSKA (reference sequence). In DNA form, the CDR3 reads TGCAGTGCTCTCTACACAGATACGCAGTATTTT. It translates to CSALYTDTQYF.

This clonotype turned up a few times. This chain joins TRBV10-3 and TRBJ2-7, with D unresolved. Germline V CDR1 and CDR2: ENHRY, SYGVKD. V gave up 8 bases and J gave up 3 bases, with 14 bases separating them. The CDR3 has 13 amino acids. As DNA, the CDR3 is TGTGCCATCTCCTATACAAAAGACTACGAGCAGTACTTC. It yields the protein CAISYTKDYEQYF.

In DNA, the CDR3 is TGTGCCAGCAGCTTACAGGGGGGTCTGAACACTGAAGCTTTCTTT. Protein sequence: CASSLQGGLNTEAFF. The chain recombines TRBV7-2 with TRBJ1-1; 7 positions match TRBD1. The germline V gene encodes CDR1 SGHTA and CDR2 FQGNSA. The CDR3 has 15 residues. Trimming removed 2 bases from V and 0 bases from J; junction bases left unmatched: 3. Combining the CDR3 with reference TRBV7-2 and TRBJ1-1 gives the whole variable domain GAGVSQSPSNKVTEKGKDVELRCDPISGHTALYWYRQSLGQGLEFLIYFQGNSAPDKSGLPSDRFSAERTGGSVSTLTIQRTQQEDSAVYLCASSLQGGLNTEAFFGQGTRLTVV.

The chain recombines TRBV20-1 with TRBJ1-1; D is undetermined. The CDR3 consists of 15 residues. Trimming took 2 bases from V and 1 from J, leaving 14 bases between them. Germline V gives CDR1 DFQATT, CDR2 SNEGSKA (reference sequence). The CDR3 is CSARRIGVSNTEAFF. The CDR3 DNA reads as TGCAGTGCTAGACGTATTGGAGTGTCGAACACTGAAGCTTTCTTT.

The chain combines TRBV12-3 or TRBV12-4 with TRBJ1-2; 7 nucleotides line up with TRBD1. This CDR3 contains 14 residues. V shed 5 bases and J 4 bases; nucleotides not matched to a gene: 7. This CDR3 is CASSLLTGAYGYTF. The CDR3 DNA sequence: TGTGCCAGCAGTCTCCTAACAGGGGCCTATGGCTACACCTTC.

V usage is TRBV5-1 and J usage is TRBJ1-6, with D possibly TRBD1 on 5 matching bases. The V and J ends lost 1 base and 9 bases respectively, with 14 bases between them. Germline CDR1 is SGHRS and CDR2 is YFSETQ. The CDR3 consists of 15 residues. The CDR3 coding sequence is TGCGCCAGCAGCTTGACCGGGGGGATTGGTTCACCCCTCCACTTT. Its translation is CASSLTGGIGSPLHF.

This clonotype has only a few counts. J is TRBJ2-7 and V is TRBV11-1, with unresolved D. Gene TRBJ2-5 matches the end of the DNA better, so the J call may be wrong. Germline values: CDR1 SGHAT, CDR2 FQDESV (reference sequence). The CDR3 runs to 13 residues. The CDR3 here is CASSYAPWGTQYF. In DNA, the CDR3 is TGTGCCAGCAGCTATGCTCCCTGGGGGACCCAGTACTTC.

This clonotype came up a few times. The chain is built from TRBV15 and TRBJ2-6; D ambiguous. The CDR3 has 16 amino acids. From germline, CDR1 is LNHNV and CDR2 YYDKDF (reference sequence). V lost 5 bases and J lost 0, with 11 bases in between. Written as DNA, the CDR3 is TGTGCCACCAGCCTCGCGGACCGCTCTGGGGCCAACGTCCTGACTTTC. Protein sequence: CATSLADRSGANVLTF.

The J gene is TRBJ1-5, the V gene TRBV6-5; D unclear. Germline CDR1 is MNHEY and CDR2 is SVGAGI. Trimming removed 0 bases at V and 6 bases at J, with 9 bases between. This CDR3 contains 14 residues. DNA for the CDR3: TGTGCCAGCAGTTACTCTGGAGAGTTTCAGCCCCAGCATTTT. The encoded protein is CASSYSGEFQPQHF.

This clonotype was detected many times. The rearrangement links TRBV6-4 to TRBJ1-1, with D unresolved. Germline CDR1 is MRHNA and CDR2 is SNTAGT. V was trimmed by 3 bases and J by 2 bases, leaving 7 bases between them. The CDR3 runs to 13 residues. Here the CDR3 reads CASSEKDNTEAFF. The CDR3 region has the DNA TGTGCCAGCAGTGAAAAAGACAACACTGAAGCTTTCTTT.

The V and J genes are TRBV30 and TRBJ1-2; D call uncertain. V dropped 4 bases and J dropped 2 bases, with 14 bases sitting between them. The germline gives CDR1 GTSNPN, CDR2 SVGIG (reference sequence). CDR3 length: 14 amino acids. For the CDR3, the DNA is TGTGCCTGGACAAGGTCCCGGGTCAACTATGGCTACACCTTC. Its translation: CAWTRSRVNYGYTF.

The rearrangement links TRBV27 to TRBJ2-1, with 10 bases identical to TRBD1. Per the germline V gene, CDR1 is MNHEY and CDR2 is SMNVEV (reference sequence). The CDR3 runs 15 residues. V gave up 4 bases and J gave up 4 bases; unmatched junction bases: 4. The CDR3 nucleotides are TGTGCCAGCAGTTCAGGACAGGGGGAGTACAATGAGCAGTTCTTC. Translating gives CASSSGQGEYNEQFF.

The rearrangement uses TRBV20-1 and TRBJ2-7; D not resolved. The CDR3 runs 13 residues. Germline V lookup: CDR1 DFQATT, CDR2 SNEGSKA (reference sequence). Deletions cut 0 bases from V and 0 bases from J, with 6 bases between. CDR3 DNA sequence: TGCAGTGCTAGAGAGGGCACCTCCTACGAGCAGTACTTC. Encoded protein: CSAREGTSYEQYF.

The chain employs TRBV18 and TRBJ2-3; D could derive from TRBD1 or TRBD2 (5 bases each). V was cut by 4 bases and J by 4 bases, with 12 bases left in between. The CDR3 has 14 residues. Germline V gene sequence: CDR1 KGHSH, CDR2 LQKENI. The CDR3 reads CASSRDPEADTQYF. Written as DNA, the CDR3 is TGTGCCAGCTCACGGGACCCCGAAGCAGATACGCAGTATTTT.